This section outlines one T cell receptor (beta chain) sequence together with its context. The method was immunoSEQ multiplex PCR; TCRdb's version includes in-frame clones alone and lacks a portion of them. The table lists around 250,000 clones, 82% of them singletons. V was clipped by 6 bases and J by 3 bases, with 9 bases between them. The CDR3 is 13 amino acids. CDR1 is LNHDA, CDR2 SQIVND, per germline (reference sequence). The sample is drawn from a study of blood T cell repertoires in COVID-19. About the research overall: From the United States, Italy and Spain came samples of acute and convalescent COVID-19. PBMCs, B-cell-depleted T cells, or T cells provided the cDNA or gDNA that made up the material.

The rearrangement uses TRBV19 and TRBJ2-1; D ambiguous. The sample consisted of peripheral blood. The sequence came from a woman aged 18-29 years with acute or convalescent COVID-19. CDR3 protein: CASSGSYYNEQFF. For the CDR3, the DNA is TGTGCCAGTAGCGGGTCCTACTACAATGAGCAGTTCTTC.